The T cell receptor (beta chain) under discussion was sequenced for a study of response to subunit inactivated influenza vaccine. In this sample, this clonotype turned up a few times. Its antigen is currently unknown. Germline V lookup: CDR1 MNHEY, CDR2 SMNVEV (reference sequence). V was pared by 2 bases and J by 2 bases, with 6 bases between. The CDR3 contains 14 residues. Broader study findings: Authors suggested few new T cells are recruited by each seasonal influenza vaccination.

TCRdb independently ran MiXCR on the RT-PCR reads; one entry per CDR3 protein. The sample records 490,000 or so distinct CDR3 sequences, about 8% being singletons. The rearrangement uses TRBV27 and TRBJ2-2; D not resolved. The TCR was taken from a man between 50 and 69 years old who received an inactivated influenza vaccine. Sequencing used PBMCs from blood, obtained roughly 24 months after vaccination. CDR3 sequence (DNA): TGTGCCAGCAGTTTAATCAGAAACACCGGGGAGCTGTTTTTT. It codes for CASSLIRNTGELFF.